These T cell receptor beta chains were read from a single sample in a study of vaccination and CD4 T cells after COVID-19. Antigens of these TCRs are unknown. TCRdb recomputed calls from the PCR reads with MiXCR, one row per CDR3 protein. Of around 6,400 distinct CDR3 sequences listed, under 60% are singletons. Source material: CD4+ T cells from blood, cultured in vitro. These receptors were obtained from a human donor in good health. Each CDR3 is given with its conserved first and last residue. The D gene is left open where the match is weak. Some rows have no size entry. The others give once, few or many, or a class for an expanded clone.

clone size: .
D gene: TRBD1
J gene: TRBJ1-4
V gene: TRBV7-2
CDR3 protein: CASSLRGQGASNEKLFF
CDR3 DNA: TGTGCCAGCAGCTTAAGAGGGCAGGGGGCATCGAATGAAAAACTGTTTTTT

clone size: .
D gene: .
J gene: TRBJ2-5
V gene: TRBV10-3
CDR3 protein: CAINRELGETQYF
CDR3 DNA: TGTGCCATCAACAGGGAACTTGGAGAGACCCAGTACTTC

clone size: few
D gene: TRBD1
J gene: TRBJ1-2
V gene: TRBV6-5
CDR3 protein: CASSYGTGDYGYTF
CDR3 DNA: TGTGCCAGCAGTTACGGGACAGGAGACTATGGCTACACCTTC

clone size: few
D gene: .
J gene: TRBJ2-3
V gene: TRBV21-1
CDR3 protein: CASSKSPSGHTDTQYF
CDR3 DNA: TGTGCCAGCAGCAAATCGCCTAGCGGCCACACAGATACGCAGTATTTT

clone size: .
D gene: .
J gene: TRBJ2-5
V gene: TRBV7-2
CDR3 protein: CASSSPFQETQYF
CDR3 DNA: TGTGCCAGCAGCTCGCCCTTCCAAGAGACCCAGTACTTC

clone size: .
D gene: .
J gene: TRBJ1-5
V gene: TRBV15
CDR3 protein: CATSREGGQPQHF
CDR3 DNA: TGTGCCACCAGCAGAGAGGGAGGCCAGCCCCAGCATTTT

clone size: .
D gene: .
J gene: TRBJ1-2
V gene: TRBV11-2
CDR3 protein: CASSPSDNYGYTF
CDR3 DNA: TGTGCCAGCAGCCCCTCGGACAACTATGGCTACACCTTC

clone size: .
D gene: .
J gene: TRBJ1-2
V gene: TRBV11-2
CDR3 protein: CASSPGRTYGGYTF
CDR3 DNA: TGTGCCAGCAGCCCGGGGAGGACCTACGGGGGCTACACCTTC

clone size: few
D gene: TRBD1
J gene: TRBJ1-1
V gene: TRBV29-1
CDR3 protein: CSAATGGDTEAFF
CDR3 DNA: TGCAGCGCGGCGACAGGGGGCGACACTGAAGCTTTCTTT

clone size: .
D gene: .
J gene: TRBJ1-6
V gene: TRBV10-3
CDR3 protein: CAISEGASYNSPLHF
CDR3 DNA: TGTGCCATCAGTGAAGGGGCCTCCTATAATTCACCCCTCCACTTT

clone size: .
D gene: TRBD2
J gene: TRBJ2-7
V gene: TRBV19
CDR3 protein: CASSGLAGVHEQYF
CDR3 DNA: TGTGCCAGTAGTGGGCTAGCGGGAGTCCACGAGCAGTACTTC

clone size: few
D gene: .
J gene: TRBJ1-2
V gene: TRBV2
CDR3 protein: CASSYDGASPYGYTF
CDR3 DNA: TGTGCCAGCAGCTACGACGGAGCCTCCCCCTATGGCTACACCTTC

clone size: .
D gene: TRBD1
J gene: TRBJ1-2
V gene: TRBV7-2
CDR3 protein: CAIRDRDAYGYTF
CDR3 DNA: TGTGCCATTCGGGACAGGGACGCCTATGGCTACACCTTC

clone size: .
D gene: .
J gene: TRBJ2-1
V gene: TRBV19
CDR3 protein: CASSHRGGNEQFF
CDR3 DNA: TGTGCCAGTAGTCATCGGGGCGGGAATGAGCAGTTCTTC

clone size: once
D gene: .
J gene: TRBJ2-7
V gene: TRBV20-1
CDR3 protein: CSARNRRLDSYEQYF
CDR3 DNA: TGCAGTGCTCGTAATCGCCGACTGGACTCCTACGAGCAGTACTTC

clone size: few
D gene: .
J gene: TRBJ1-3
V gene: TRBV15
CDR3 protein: CATSRDPMRLGNTIYF
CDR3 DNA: TGTGCCACCAGCAGAGATCCAATGAGGCTTGGAAACACCATATATTTT

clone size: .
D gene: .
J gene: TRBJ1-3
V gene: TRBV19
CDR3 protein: CASTGHSGNTIYF
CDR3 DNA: TGTGCCAGTACAGGGCACTCGGGAAACACCATATATTTT

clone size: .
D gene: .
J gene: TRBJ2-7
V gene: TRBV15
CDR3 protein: CATSRATGVRFYEQYF
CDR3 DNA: TGTGCCACCAGCAGAGCTACCGGGGTAAGGTTTTACGAGCAGTACTTC

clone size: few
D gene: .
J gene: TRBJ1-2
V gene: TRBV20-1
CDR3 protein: CSASQQDYGYTF
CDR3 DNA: TGCAGTGCTAGTCAACAGGACTATGGCTACACCTTC

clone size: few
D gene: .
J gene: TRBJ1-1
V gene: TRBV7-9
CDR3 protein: CASSRGWGTEAFF
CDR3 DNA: TGTGCCAGCAGCCGGGGCTGGGGCACTGAAGCTTTCTTT

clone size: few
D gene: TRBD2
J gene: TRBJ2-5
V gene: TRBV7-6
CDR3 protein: CASTSSSGGAWETQYF
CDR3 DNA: TGTGCCAGCACGTCTTCCAGCGGGGGGGCCTGGGAGACCCAGTACTTC